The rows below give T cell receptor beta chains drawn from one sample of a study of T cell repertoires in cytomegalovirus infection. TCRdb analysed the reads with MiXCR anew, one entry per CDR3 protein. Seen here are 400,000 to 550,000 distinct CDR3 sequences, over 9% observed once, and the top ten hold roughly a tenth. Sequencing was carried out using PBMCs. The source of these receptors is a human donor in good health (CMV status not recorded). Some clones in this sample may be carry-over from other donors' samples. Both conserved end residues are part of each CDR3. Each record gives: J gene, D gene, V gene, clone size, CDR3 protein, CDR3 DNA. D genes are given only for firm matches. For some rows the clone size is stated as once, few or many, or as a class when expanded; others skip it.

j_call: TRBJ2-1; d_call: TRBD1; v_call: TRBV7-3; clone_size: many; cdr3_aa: CASSLRDSLNEQFF; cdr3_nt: TGTGCCAGCAGCTTACGGGACAGCCTCAATGAGCAGTTCTTC
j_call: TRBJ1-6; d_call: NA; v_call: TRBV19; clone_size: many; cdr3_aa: CASSTTENNSPLHF; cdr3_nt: TGTGCCAGTAGTACGACAGAGAATAATTCACCCCTCCACTTT
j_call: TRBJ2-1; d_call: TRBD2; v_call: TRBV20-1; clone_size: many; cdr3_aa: CSARVIGGGANEQFF; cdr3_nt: TGCAGTGCTAGAGTTATCGGGGGGGGCGCGAATGAGCAGTTCTTC
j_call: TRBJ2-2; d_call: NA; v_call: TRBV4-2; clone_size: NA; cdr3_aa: CASSQEGSGRSSGELFF; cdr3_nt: TGTGCCAGCAGCCAAGAAGGGTCTGGAAGGAGTTCGGGGGAGCTGTTTTTT
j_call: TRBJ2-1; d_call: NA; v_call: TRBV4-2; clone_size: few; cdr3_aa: CASSSENDGGHRWNEQFF; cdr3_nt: TGTGCCAGCAGCTCCGAAAACGATGGGGGACACCGGTGGAATGAGCAGTTCTTC
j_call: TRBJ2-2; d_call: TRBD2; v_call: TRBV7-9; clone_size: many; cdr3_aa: CASSRGTSVMDGELFF; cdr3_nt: TGTGCCAGCAGCCGGGGGACTAGTGTCATGGACGGGGAGCTGTTTTTT
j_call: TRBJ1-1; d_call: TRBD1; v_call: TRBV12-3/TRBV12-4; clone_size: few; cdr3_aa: CASSPLDRATEAFF; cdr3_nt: TGTGCCAGCAGTCCACTCGACAGGGCCACTGAAGCTTTCTTT
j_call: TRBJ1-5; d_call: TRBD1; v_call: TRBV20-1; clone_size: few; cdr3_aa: CSARVGGRRGRDPHPQPQHF; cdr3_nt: TGCAGTGCTAGAGTGGGAGGACGGAGGGGGCGCGATCCCCATCCCCAGCCCCAGCATTTT
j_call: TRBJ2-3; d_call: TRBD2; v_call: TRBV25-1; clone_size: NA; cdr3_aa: CASSPLGAGGEGDTQYF; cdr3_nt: TGTGCCAGCAGTCCCCTCGGTGCCGGGGGGGAGGGGGATACGCAGTATTTT
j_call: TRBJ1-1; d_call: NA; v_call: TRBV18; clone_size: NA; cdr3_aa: CASSLSRRGNTEAFF; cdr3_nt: TGTGCCAGCTCGCTCTCCCGGCGGGGGAACACTGAAGCTTTCTTT
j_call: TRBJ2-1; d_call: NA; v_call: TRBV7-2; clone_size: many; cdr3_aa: CASSLGTVYNEQFF; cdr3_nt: TGTGCCAGCAGCTTAGGGACAGTCTACAATGAGCAGTTCTTC
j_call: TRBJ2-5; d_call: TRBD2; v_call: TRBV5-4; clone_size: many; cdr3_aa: CASRLGTSGDQETQYF; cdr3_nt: TGTGCCAGCAGGTTGGGGACTAGCGGGGACCAAGAGACCCAGTACTTC
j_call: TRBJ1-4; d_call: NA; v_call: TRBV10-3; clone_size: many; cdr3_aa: CAISQLPGNEKLFF; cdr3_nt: TGTGCCATCAGCCAGCTACCAGGGAATGAAAAACTGTTTTTT
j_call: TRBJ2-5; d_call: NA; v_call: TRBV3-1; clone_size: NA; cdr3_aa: CASSPIPRAQETQYF; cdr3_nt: TGTGCCAGCAGCCCGATCCCCCGAGCACAAGAGACCCAGTACTTC
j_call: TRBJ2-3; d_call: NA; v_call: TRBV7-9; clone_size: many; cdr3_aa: CASSLVEGIGTDTQYF; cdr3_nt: TGTGCCAGCAGCTTAGTGGAGGGGATCGGCACAGATACGCAGTATTTT
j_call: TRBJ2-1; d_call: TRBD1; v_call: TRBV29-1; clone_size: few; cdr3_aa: CSVESPPGQGWNEQFF; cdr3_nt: TGCAGCGTTGAAAGTCCGCCGGGACAGGGCTGGAATGAGCAGTTCTTC
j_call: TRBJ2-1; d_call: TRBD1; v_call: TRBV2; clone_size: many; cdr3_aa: CASNRQGALNEQFF; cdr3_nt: TGTGCCAGCAACCGACAGGGGGCTCTCAATGAGCAGTTCTTC
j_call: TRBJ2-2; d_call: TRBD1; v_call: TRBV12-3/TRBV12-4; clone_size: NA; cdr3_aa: CASSGQGGNTGELFF; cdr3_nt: TGTGCCAGCAGTGGACAGGGGGGGAACACCGGGGAGCTGTTTTTT
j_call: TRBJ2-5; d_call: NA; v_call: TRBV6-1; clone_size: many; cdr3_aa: CASSEGPARETQYF; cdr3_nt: TGTGCCAGCAGTGAGGGGCCAGCGCGGGAGACCCAGTACTTC
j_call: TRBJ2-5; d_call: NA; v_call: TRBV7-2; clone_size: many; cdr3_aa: CASSHQETQYF; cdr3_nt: TGTGCCAGCAGCCATCAAGAGACCCAGTACTTC